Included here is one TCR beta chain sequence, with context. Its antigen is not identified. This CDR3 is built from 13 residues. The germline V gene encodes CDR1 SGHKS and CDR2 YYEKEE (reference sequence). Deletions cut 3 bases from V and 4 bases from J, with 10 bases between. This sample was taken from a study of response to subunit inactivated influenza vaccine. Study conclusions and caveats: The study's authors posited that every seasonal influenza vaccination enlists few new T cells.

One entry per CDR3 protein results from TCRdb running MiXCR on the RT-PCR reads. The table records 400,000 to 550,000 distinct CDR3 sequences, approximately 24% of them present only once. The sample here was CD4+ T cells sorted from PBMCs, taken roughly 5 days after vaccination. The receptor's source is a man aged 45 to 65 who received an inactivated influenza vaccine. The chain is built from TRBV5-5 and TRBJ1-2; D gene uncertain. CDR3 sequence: CASSSREVYGYTF. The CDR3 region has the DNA TGTGCCAGCAGCTCTCGGGAGGTCTATGGCTACACCTTC.